These 29 T cell receptor beta chains originate from one sample sequenced in a study of identical twins. TCRdb analysed the 5' RACE reads with MiXCR anew, one entry per CDR3 protein. The sample shows about 300,000 distinct CDR3 sequences, about 12% of them seen only once. This sample also appeared in a second study, on yellow fever vaccine responses in identical twins.

Sequenced sample: CD8+ T cells sorted from blood. The receptor set was obtained from a woman between 18 and 30 years old in good health.

This clonotype was observed a handful of times. The J gene is TRBJ2-1, the V gene TRBV7-8, with 8 bases aligning to TRBD2. The ends lost 5 bases at V and 2 bases at J; junction bases unmatched: 5. The CDR3 spans 15 residues. CDR1 is SGHVS, CDR2 FQNEAQ, per germline. CDR3 in DNA: TGTGCCAGCAGCATCGAAGCGGGGGCCTACAATGAGCAGTTCTTC. It encodes CASSIEAGAYNEQFF.

This clonotype was detected a few times. The chain uses TRBV25-1 and TRBJ2-5, with 9 nucleotides matching TRBD1. CDR1 and CDR2 (germline): MGHDK, SYGVNS. The CDR3 length is 14 residues. The V and J ends lost 3 bases and 4 bases, in that order; junction bases with no gene match: 3. CDR3 nucleotides: TGTGCCAGCAGTGACCGGGACAGGGTAGAGACCCAGTACTTC. This encodes CASSDRDRVETQYF.

The table lists this clonotype with a few counts. The rearrangement links TRBV5-6 to TRBJ1-1, with 7 positions matching TRBD1. This CDR3 is built from 17 residues. J lost 0 bases, V lost 2 bases, and 10 bases had no gene match. CDR1 and CDR2 (germline): SGHDT, YYEEEE. CDR3 amino acids: CASSLPPGQLLNTEAFF. The CDR3 DNA is TGTGCCAGCAGCTTACCCCCGGGACAGCTATTGAACACTGAAGCTTTCTTT.

In this sample, this clonotype turned up a few times. The genes are TRBV4-1 and TRBJ2-2, with D perhaps TRBD1 (6 bases). V gave up 0 bases and J gave up 3 bases, with 14 bases separating them. Germline V gene data show CDR1 as MGHRA and CDR2 as YSYEKL. The CDR3 has 17 residues. CDR3 amino acids: CASSQEGQGLYTGELFF. In DNA, the CDR3 is TGCGCCAGCAGCCAAGAAGGGCAGGGGCTATACACCGGGGAGCTGTTTTTT.

This clonotype was seen more than once but under ten times. V is TRBV2 and J is TRBJ2-7, with no clear D. The V end lost 3 bases, the J end lost 0 bases, and 6 bases lay between the germline ends. Germline V gene lookup returns CDR1 SNHLY and CDR2 FYNNEI. The CDR3 has 13 residues. In DNA, the CDR3 is TGTGCCAGCAGTGACCACAGCTCCTACGAGCAGTACGTC. Residues: CASSDHSSYEQYV.

This clonotype was recorded a few times. The chain recombines TRBV20-1 with TRBJ2-1; D ambiguous. In germline, CDR1 is DFQATT, CDR2 SNEGSKA (reference sequence). The CDR3 sequence is 12 residues long. The V gene lost 0 bases and the J gene lost 9 bases, with 9 bases spanning the gap. CDR3 amino acids: CSARDSVGEQFF. The CDR3 DNA reads as TGCAGTGCTAGAGACTCCGTTGGTGAGCAGTTCTTC.

The chain links TRBV11-2 to TRBJ2-3, with D maybe TRBD2 (6 bases). The CDR3 covers 18 residues. V was cut by 0 bases and J by 2 bases, with 18 bases left in between. Germline assignment: CDR1 SGHAT and CDR2 FQNNGV. The CDR3 spells CASSLERAAGLSTDTQYF. The CDR3 nucleotides are TGTGCCAGCAGCTTAGAACGGGCAGCGGGTTTATCCACAGATACGCAGTATTTT.

Only a few counts were recorded for this clonotype. This sequence joins TRBV28 and TRBJ2-1; D is perhaps TRBD2 (5 bases). The V end was cut by 6 bases, the J end by 1 base, with 13 bases between. The CDR3 is 15 amino acids. CDR1 is MDHEN, CDR2 SYDVKM, per germline. The CDR3 coding sequence is TGTGCCAGCAGCCAAGGACGGGAATCCTACAATGAGCAGTTCTTC. This encodes CASSQGRESYNEQFF.

This clonotype was seen more than once but under ten times. This rearrangement joins TRBV20-1 to TRBJ2-3; 8 bases match TRBD2. The V segment lost 6 bases and the J segment 1 base; nucleotides outside the gene matches: 6. CDR1 is DFQATT, CDR2 SNEGSKA, per germline (reference sequence). CDR3 length equals 14 residues. The CDR3 protein is CSALSGIGTDTQYF. The CDR3, as DNA: TGCAGTGCCCTTAGCGGGATCGGCACAGATACGCAGTATTTT.

This clonotype was detected many times. The chain links TRBV29-1 to TRBJ1-2; TRBD1 aligns across 10 bases. The length of the CDR3 is 13 residues. V shed 4 bases, J shed 6 bases, and the junction held 5 bases outside the gene matches. The germline gives CDR1 SQVTM, CDR2 ANQGSEA. CDR3 region: CSVGGTGVHGYTF. The CDR3 bases are TGCAGCGTTGGGGGGACAGGGGTGCATGGCTACACCTTC.

The V and J genes are TRBV7-8 and TRBJ2-5; D ambiguous. The germline V and J ends were trimmed by 6 bases and 5 bases, with 13 bases remaining between them. Germline V gene lookup returns CDR1 SGHVS and CDR2 FQNEAQ. The CDR3 extends over 13 amino acids. The CDR3 loop reads CASSLDPMETQYF. The CDR3 nucleotides read TGTGCCAGCAGTCTCGACCCGATGGAGACCCAGTACTTC.

The genes are TRBV2 and TRBJ2-3; D unclear. Germline V lookup: CDR1 SNHLY, CDR2 FYNNEI. The germline V and J ends were trimmed by 8 bases and 4 bases, with 10 bases remaining between them. The CDR3 spans 12 residues. As DNA, the CDR3 is TGTGCCAGCCCTGGTAGGGCAGATACGCAGTATTTT. This translates into CASPGRADTQYF.

The V and J genes are TRBV2 and TRBJ2-3; D is undetermined. CDR1 and CDR2 from the germline V gene are SNHLY and FYNNEI. CDR3 length: 8 amino acids. Trimming took off 7 bases at V and 8 bases at J, with 1 base between the two ends. CDR3 DNA sequence: TGTGCCAGCACTACGCAGTATTTT. Its translation: CASTTQYF. Full variable domain (outside the CDR3, taken from reference TRBV2 and TRBJ2-3): EPEVTQTPSHQVTQMGQEVILRCVPISNHLYFYWYRQILGQKVEFLVSFYNNEISEKSEIFDDQFSVERPDGSNFTLKIRSTKLEDSAMYFCASTTQYFGPGTRLTVL.

This chain uses TRBV3-1 with TRBJ2-3; D ambiguous. With 1 base removed from V and 6 bases from J, the gap between germline ends came to 11 bases. The CDR3 is made up of 14 amino acids. The germline V gene encodes CDR1 LGHDT and CDR2 YNNKEL (reference sequence). The CDR3, as DNA: TGTGCCAGCAGCCAAGTCGAGGTTCGTGATACGCAGTATTTT. Residues: CASSQVEVRDTQYF.

This clonotype was seen more than once but under ten times. The rearrangement uses TRBV11-2 and TRBJ2-3, with D possibly matching TRBD2 (6 bases). Trimming took off 8 bases at V and 1 base at J, with 16 bases between the two ends. This CDR3 comprises 15 residues. The germline V gene has CDR1 SGHAT and CDR2 FQNNGV. DNA for the CDR3: TGTGCCAGCTCCTTCCTAGCGTTGGGCACAGATACGCAGTATTTT. Translated, it gives CASSFLALGTDTQYF. Full variable domain (remainder filled in from reference TRBV11-2 and TRBJ2-3): EAGVAQSPRYKIIEKRQSVAFWCNPISGHATLYWYQQILGQGPKLLIQFQNNGVVDDSQLPKDRFSAERLKGVDSTLKIQPAKLEDSAVYLCASSFLALGTDTQYFGPGTRLTVL.

This clonotype was seen a handful of times. The rearrangement uses TRBV20-1 and TRBJ2-1, with 11 bases identical to TRBD2. V was pared by 5 bases and J by 4 bases, with 4 bases of the junction left unmatched. Germline loops: CDR1 DFQATT, CDR2 SNEGSKA (reference sequence). This CDR3 spans 14 amino acids. The CDR3: CSAPRTSGYNEQFF. The CDR3 DNA follows: TGCAGTGCTCCCCGGACTAGCGGGTACAATGAGCAGTTCTTC.

The chain couples TRBV12-3 or TRBV12-4 to TRBJ2-3; D ambiguous. This CDR3 spans 13 amino acids. The V gene lost 5 bases and the J gene lost 3 bases, with 9 bases spanning the gap. The CDR3 nucleotides are TGTGCCAGCAGTGAAACAGCTACAGATACGCAGTATTTT. Translated: CASSETATDTQYF.

This clonotype was picked up a small number of times. Here the CDR3 reads CASSEVGLAGVLSTDTQYF. CDR3 bases: TGTGCCAGCAGTGAAGTGGGCCTAGCGGGAGTTCTGAGCACAGATACGCAGTATTTT. This chain joins TRBV6-1 and TRBJ2-3, with 10 bases that match TRBD2. J was trimmed by 0 bases and V by 1 base; bases with no gene match: 10. Germline V gives CDR1 MNHNS, CDR2 SASEGT. This CDR3 is built from 19 residues.

V is TRBV27 and J is TRBJ1-5; 10 nucleotides agree with TRBD1. CDR1 and CDR2 from the germline V gene are MNHEY and SMNVEV (reference sequence). The trim removed 5 bases at V and 4 bases at J, leaving 2 bases unmatched. The CDR3 sequence is 14 residues long. The chain's CDR3 is CASSQDRGNQPQHF. In nucleotides, the CDR3 is TGTGCCAGCAGTCAGGACAGGGGGAATCAGCCCCAGCATTTT.

The table lists this clonotype with many counts. This rearrangement joins TRBV13 to TRBJ1-1; D gene unclear. Per germline, CDR1 PRHDT and CDR2 FYEKMQ (reference sequence). V was pared by 5 bases and J by 0 bases, with 13 bases between. This CDR3 is built from 15 residues. CDR3 nucleotide sequence: TGTGCCAGCAGCATGCTGGAAGACATGAACACTGAAGCTTTCTTT. It encodes CASSMLEDMNTEAFF.

This clonotype showed up many times. V and J are TRBV28 and TRBJ1-1; D remains ambiguous. V was pared by 2 bases and J by 3 bases, with 7 bases between. The CDR3 has 13 residues. Germline V gene sequence: CDR1 MDHEN, CDR2 SYDVKM. Here the CDR3 reads CASSLGQDTEAFF. The CDR3 DNA follows: TGTGCCAGCAGTTTAGGGCAAGACACTGAAGCTTTCTTT.

This clonotype was counted only a few times. V is TRBV20-1 and J is TRBJ2-5, with 10 bases fitting TRBD2. V lost 3 bases and J lost 5; bases outside the gene matches: 9. This CDR3 has 15 amino acids. The germline CDR1 and CDR2 sequences are DFQATT and SNEGSKA (reference sequence). The CDR3 bases are TGCAGTGCTAGGGCCCCGGGACTAGCGAGGGAGACCCAGTACTTC. Its translation is CSARAPGLARETQYF.

This clonotype was counted a few times. V usage is TRBV20-1 and J usage is TRBJ1-5, with unresolved D. V lost 0 bases to trimming and J lost 0 bases, with 9 bases between them. CDR3 length: 15 residues. The germline V gene has CDR1 DFQATT and CDR2 SNEGSKA (reference sequence). CDR3 DNA sequence: TGCAGTGCTAGAGATGAGGCAGATAGCAATCAGCCCCAGCATTTT. This translates into CSARDEADSNQPQHF.

This chain uses TRBV4-1 with TRBJ2-7, with TRBD1 identical over 7 bases. In germline, CDR1 is MGHRA, CDR2 YSYEKL. With 1 base clipped from V and 3 bases from J, the junction kept 6 bases outside the gene matches. The CDR3 runs 15 residues. The CDR3, as DNA: TGCGCCAGCAGCCAAGCCGGGACAGTTCACTACGAGCAGTACTTC. Protein product: CASSQAGTVHYEQYF.

The chain uses TRBV11-2 and TRBJ2-1, with 13 bases fitting TRBD2. Germline CDR1 and CDR2: SGHAT and FQNNGV. V lost 4 bases, J lost 0 bases, and 6 bases stayed unmatched. The CDR3 covers 18 residues. In nucleotides, the CDR3 is TGTGCCAGCAGCTCCGGACTAGCGGGGGCGAGCTCCTACAATGAGCAGTTCTTC. Its protein product is CASSSGLAGASSYNEQFF.

This sequence joins TRBV2 and TRBJ2-1, with 7 bases lining up with TRBD2. J gave up 8 bases and V 4 bases, and 17 bases lay outside the gene matches. Germline CDR1 and CDR2: SNHLY and FYNNEI. The CDR3 is made up of 17 amino acids. CDR3 in DNA: TGTGCCAGCAGTGTTTTCCCTAGCGGCAGTCCACTCGATGAGCAGTTCTTC. Translated, it gives CASSVFPSGSPLDEQFF. The entire variable domain, with the rest obtained from reference TRBV2 and TRBJ2-1, is as follows: EPEVTQTPSHQVTQMGQEVILRCVPISNHLYFYWYRQILGQKVEFLVSFYNNEISEKSEIFDDQFSVERPDGSNFTLKIRSTKLEDSAMYFCASSVFPSGSPLDEQFFGPGTRLTVL.

This clonotype was detected many times. The chain couples TRBV4-1 to TRBJ2-1, with TRBD2 matching 8 bases. The CDR3 runs 16 residues. From germline, CDR1 is MGHRA and CDR2 YSYEKL. V lost 5 bases, J lost 7 bases, and 13 bases stayed unmatched. The CDR3 spells CASSAGRGGRYNEQFF. CDR3 coding DNA: TGCGCCAGCAGCGCAGGTCGGGGGGGCCGTTATAATGAGCAGTTCTTC.

The V and J genes are TRBV28 and TRBJ2-7; TRBD2 agrees at 12 bases. The ends lost 3 bases at V and 7 bases at J; junction bases unmatched: 10. Germline assignment: CDR1 MDHEN and CDR2 SYDVKM. This CDR3 spans 16 amino acids. This chain's CDR3 is CASSLRLAGGPLEQYF. CDR3 nucleotide sequence: TGTGCCAGCAGTTTGCGGCTAGCGGGAGGGCCATTAGAGCAGTACTTC.

This clonotype was counted a few times. This chain joins TRBV12-3 or TRBV12-4 and TRBJ2-5; 11 bases line up with TRBD2. This CDR3 is 16 amino acids long. The V and J ends lost 6 bases and 4 bases, in that order; junction bases with no gene match: 10. CDR3: CASSTIAGGPGETQYF. The DNA of the CDR3 is TGTGCCAGCAGCACGATAGCGGGAGGGCCCGGAGAGACCCAGTACTTC.